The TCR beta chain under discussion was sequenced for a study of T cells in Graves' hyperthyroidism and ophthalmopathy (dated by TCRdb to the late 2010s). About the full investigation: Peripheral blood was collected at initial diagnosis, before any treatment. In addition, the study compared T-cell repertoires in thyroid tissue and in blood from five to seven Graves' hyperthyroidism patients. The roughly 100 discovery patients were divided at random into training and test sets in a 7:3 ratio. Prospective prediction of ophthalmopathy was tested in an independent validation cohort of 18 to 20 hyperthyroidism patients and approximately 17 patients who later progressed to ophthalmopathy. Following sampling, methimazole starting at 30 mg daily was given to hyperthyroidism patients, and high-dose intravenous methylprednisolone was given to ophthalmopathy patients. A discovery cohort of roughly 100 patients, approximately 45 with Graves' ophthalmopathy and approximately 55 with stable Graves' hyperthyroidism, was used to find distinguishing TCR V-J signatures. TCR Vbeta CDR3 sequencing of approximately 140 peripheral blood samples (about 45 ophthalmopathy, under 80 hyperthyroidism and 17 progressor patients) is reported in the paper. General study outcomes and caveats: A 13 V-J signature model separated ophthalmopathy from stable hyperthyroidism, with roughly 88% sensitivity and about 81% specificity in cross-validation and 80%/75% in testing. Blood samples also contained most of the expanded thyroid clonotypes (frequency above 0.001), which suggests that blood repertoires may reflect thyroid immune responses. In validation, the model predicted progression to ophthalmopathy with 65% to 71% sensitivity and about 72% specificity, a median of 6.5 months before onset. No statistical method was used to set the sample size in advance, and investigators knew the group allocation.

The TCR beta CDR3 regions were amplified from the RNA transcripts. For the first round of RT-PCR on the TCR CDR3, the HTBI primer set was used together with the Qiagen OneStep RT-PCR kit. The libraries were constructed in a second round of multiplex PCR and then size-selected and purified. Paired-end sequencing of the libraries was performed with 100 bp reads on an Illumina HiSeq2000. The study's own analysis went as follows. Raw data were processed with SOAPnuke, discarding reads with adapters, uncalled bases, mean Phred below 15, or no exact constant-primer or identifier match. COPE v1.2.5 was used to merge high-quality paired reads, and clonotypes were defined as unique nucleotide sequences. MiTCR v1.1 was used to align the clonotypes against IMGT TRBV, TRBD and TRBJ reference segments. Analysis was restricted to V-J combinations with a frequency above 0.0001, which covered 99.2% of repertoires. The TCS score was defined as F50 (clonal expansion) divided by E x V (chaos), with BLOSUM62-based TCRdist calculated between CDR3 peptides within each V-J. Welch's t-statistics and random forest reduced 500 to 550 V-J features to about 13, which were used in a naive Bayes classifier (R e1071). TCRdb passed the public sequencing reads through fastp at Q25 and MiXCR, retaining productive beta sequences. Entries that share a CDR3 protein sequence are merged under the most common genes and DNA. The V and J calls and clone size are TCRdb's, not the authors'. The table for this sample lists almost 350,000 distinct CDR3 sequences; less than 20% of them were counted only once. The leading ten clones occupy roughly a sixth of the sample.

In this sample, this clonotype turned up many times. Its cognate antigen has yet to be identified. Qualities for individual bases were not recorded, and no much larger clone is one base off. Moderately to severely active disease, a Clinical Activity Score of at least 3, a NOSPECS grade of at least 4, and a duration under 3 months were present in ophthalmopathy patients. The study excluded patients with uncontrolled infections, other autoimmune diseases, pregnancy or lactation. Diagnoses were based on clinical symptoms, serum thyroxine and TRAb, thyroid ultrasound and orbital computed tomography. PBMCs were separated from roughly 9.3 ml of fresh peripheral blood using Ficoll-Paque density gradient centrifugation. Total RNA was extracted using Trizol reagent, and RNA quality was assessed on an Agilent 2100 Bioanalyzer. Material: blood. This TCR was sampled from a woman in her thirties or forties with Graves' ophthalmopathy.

Here is the DNA: TGTGCCAGCAGAGATCGTAGCGGGAGAAACGAGCAGTACTTC. It encodes CASRDRSGRNEQYF. The sequence links TRBV12-3 or TRBV12-4 to TRBJ2-7; TRBD2 agrees with 9 junctional bases. V and J are trimmed by 6 bases and 5 bases, and the gene matches miss 8 bases of the junction. Taken from cysteine to phenylalanine, the CDR3 has 14 residues. Only the CDR3 region is kept as DNA, spanning 42 bases read in frame from base 1.